The 2 T cell receptor beta chains given below trace back to one sample, sequenced in a study of glioma-infiltrating T cells after dendritic cell vaccination. Sequencing used immunoSEQ multiplex PCR; TCRdb keeps in-frame clones, though not all of them. The table includes 80,000 to 95,000 clones, more than 75% detected once. The input for sequencing was blood, taken before dendritic cell vaccination. These receptors came from a human donor with glioblastoma.

In its sample, this clone was seen a few times. The V gene is TRBV5-6, the J gene TRBJ2-6; D may be TRBD2 (6 bases). Germline assignment: CDR1 SGHDT and CDR2 YYEEEE. V was shortened by 4 bases and J by 0 bases, with 14 bases between the two germline ends. The CDR3 consists of 17 residues. The CDR3 loop reads CASSTPPGSSGANVLTF. The CDR3 DNA sequence: TGTGCCAGCAGCACCCCACCCGGGAGCTCTGGGGCCAACGTCCTGACTTTC.

V and J are TRBV7-9 and TRBJ2-3, with D possibly matching TRBD1 (6 bases). Germline CDR1 SEHNR, CDR2 FQNEAQ (reference sequence). V was shortened by 4 bases and J by 9 bases, with 11 bases between the two germline ends. This CDR3 contains 12 residues. This CDR3 reads CASSWGPGTQYF. For the CDR3, the DNA is TGTGCCAGCAGCTGGGGGCCAGGGACGCAGTATTTT.